The clone carrying this T cell receptor beta chain was counted a few times. Germline lookup yields CDR1 DFQATT and CDR2 SNEGSKA (reference sequence). V was shortened by 0 bases and J by 2 bases, with 14 bases between the two germline ends. The CDR3 consists of 15 residues. The sample belongs to a study of T-cell reconstitution after alpha-beta-depleted transplantation in children. Unique molecular identifiers were incorporated when the TCRbeta library was constructed. One entry per CDR3 protein, called by TCRdb with MiXCR from the PCR reads. The profile covers about 540,000 distinct CDR3 sequences, with around 18% appearing a single time and 3.3% taken by the ten largest.

The source material was PBMCs from the stem cell graft donor, sampled from the stem cell graft. The chain is built from TRBV20-1 and TRBJ2-7; a weak D match, TRBD2 (6 bases). The receptor was isolated from a human donor who donated a stem cell graft to a child with acute lymphoblastic leukemia. Here the CDR3 reads CSARDQGGMPYEQYF. In DNA form, the CDR3 reads TGCAGTGCTAGAGATCAAGGCGGGATGCCCTACGAGCAGTACTTC.